The rows below give T cell receptor beta chains drawn from one sample of a study of EBV T-cell therapy then PD-1 blockade in nasopharyngeal carcinoma. No antigen is known for these receptors. The repertoire was sequenced with immunoSEQ multiplex PCR; TCRdb's copy has only in-frame clones and lacks some. The sample carries over 20,000 clones, roughly four fifths recorded once. The sample was CD8+ T cells from blood, taken around day 270 from a patient whose treatment included autologous EBV-specific T cells and nivolumab. The receptors were gathered from a man aged 35 to 55 with nasopharyngeal carcinoma. Each CDR3 is given with its conserved first and last residue. The order of the fields is CDR3 length, clone size, D gene, V gene, J gene, CDR3 protein, CDR3 DNA. A D gene is named only where the DNA matches it firmly. Size values are once, few and many counts, or a class for expanded clones, and some rows have none.

cdr3_length: 15; clone_size: NA; d_call: NA; v_call: TRBV6-2/TRBV6-3; j_call: TRBJ1-4; cdr3_aa: CASSPGLGGNEKLFF; cdr3_nt: TGTGCCAGCAGTCCGGGACTGGGAGGCAATGAAAAACTGTTTTTT
cdr3_length: 14; clone_size: NA; d_call: NA; v_call: TRBV29-1; j_call: TRBJ2-2; cdr3_aa: CSGVEGAWTGELFF; cdr3_nt: TGCAGCGGGGTGGAGGGGGCCTGGACCGGGGAGCTGTTTTTT
cdr3_length: 15; clone_size: NA; d_call: NA; v_call: TRBV29-1; j_call: TRBJ1-3; cdr3_aa: CSVESYVSSGNTIYF; cdr3_nt: TGCAGCGTTGAATCGTACGTCAGCTCTGGAAACACCATATATTTT
cdr3_length: 12; clone_size: once; d_call: NA; v_call: TRBV4-1; j_call: TRBJ1-1; cdr3_aa: CASSHRNTEAFF; cdr3_nt: TGCGCCAGCAGCCACAGGAACACTGAAGCTTTCTTT
cdr3_length: 17; clone_size: NA; d_call: NA; v_call: TRBV18; j_call: TRBJ1-4; cdr3_aa: CASSRGPYPTLNEKLFF; cdr3_nt: TGTGCCAGCTCACGAGGGCCCTACCCCACTCTGAATGAAAAACTGTTTTTT
cdr3_length: 17; clone_size: NA; d_call: TRBD1; v_call: TRBV19; j_call: TRBJ1-4; cdr3_aa: CASSTWTGGAGNEKLFF; cdr3_nt: TGTGCCAGTAGTACGTGGACAGGGGGCGCCGGTAATGAAAAACTGTTTTTT
cdr3_length: 15; clone_size: NA; d_call: NA; v_call: TRBV4-1; j_call: TRBJ1-1; cdr3_aa: CASSQGYRVNTEAFF; cdr3_nt: TGCGCCAGCAGCCAAGGTTACAGGGTGAACACTGAAGCTTTCTTT
cdr3_length: 14; clone_size: NA; d_call: NA; v_call: TRBV21-1; j_call: TRBJ1-5; cdr3_aa: CASSIKALNQPQHF; cdr3_nt: TGTGCCAGCAGCATAAAGGCTCTCAATCAGCCCCAGCATTTT
cdr3_length: 14; clone_size: NA; d_call: NA; v_call: TRBV6-5; j_call: TRBJ1-5; cdr3_aa: CASRQGEGGQPQHF; cdr3_nt: TGTGCCAGCAGGCAAGGGGAAGGTGGCCAGCCCCAGCATTTT
cdr3_length: 14; clone_size: once; d_call: TRBD2; v_call: TRBV4-3; j_call: TRBJ2-7; cdr3_aa: CASSQEGGTGEQYF; cdr3_nt: TGCGCCAGCAGCCAAGAGGGGGGGACTGGGGAGCAGTACTTC
cdr3_length: 17; clone_size: once; d_call: TRBD1; v_call: TRBV24-1; j_call: TRBJ2-1; cdr3_aa: CATSDAYLGQGSNEQFF; cdr3_nt: TGTGCCACCAGTGATGCTTATTTGGGACAGGGGTCGAATGAGCAGTTCTTC
cdr3_length: 19; clone_size: NA; d_call: NA; v_call: TRBV27; j_call: TRBJ1-6; cdr3_aa: CASSLSRVRGASYNSPLHF; cdr3_nt: TGTGCCAGCAGTTTATCTCGAGTGAGGGGGGCGAGCTATAATTCACCCCTCCACTTT
cdr3_length: 15; clone_size: NA; d_call: TRBD1; v_call: TRBV9; j_call: TRBJ1-1; cdr3_aa: CASSVSGTVNTEAFF; cdr3_nt: TGTGCCAGCAGCGTATCCGGGACAGTGAACACTGAAGCTTTCTTT